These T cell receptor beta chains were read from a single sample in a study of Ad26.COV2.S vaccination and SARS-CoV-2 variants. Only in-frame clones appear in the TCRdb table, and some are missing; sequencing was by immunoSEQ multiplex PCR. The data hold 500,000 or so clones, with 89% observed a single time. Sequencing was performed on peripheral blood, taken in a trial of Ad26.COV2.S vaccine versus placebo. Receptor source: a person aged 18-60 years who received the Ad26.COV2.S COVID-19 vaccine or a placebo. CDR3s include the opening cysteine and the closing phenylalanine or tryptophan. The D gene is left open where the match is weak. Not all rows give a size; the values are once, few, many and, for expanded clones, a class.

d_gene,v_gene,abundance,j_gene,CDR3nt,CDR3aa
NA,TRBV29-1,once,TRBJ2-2,TGCAGCGTTTTCCGGGACACCGGGGAGCTGTTTTTT,CSVFRDTGELFF
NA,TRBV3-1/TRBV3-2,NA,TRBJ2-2,TGTGCCAGCAGCCAAGTCCGATCGGGACACCTCACCGGGGAGCTGTTTTTT,CASSQVRSGHLTGELFF
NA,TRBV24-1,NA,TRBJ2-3,TGTGCCACCAGTGGTCATGACAGGACCACAGATACGCAGTATTTT,CATSGHDRTTDTQYF
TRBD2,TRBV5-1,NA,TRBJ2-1,TGCGCCAGCGGGGGGGATACAGCCTACAATGAGCAGTTCTTC,CASGGDTAYNEQFF
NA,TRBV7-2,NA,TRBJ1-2,TGTGCCAGCAGCCCGAGGGAAGGGGGAGGCTACACCTTC,CASSPREGGGYTF
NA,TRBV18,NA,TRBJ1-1,TGTGCCAGCTCACCACAGGGCCAAACTGAAGCTTTCTTT,CASSPQGQTEAFF
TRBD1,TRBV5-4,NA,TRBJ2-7,TGTGCCAGCAGCGACCAGACAGGGGGCATCAACGAGCAGTACTTC,CASSDQTGGINEQYF
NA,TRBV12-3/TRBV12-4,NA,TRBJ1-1,TGTGCCAGCAGTTTTACCGGGGGGACTGAAGCTTTCTTT,CASSFTGGTEAFF
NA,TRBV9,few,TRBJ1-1,TGTGCCAGCAGCGTAAGGTGGGGGACTGAAGCTTTCTTT,CASSVRWGTEAFF
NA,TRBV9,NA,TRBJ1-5,TGTGCCAGCAGCGTAGGGGACCTTGATCAGCCCCAGCATTTT,CASSVGDLDQPQHF
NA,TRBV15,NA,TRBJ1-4,TGTGCCACCAGCAGAGAGGGACACACTAATGAAAAACTGTTTTTT,CATSREGHTNEKLFF
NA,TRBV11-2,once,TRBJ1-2,TGTGCCAGCAGTGCCGGTAGGATTCGGTATGGCTACACCTTC,CASSAGRIRYGYTF
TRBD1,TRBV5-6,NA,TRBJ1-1,TGTGCCAGCAGCCCCATCGATGGACAGGGGACGAACACTGAAGCTTTCTTT,CASSPIDGQGTNTEAFF
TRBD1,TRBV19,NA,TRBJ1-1,TGTGCCAGTAGGGACGACAGGGACTGGAACACTGAAGCTTTCTTT,CASRDDRDWNTEAFF
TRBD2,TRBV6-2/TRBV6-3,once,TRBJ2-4,TGTGCCAGCAGTCTTCGGACTAGGGATACTGACGTAGCCAAAAACATTCAGTACTTC,CASSLRTRDTDVAKNIQYF
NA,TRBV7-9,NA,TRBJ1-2,TGTGCCAGCAGCTGGGGGCGGGCCGGTAACTATGGCTACACCTTC,CASSWGRAGNYGYTF
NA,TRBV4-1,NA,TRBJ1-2,TGCGCCAGCAGCCAAGCGTCGGGGCCCTATGGCTACACCTTC,CASSQASGPYGYTF
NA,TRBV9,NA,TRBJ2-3,TGTGCCAGCAGCGTCTCCCCGGGACCCGCGGTGGCAGATACGCAGTATTTT,CASSVSPGPAVADTQYF
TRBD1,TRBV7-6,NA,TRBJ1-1,TGTGCCAGCAGCTCTTGGACAGGGGTTGACACTGAAGCTTTCTTT,CASSSWTGVDTEAFF
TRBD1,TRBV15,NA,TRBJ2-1,TGTGCCACCAGCAGAGGCCAGGCGGCAGGGGGCGGTCGGAATGAGCAGTTCTTC,CATSRGQAAGGGRNEQFF
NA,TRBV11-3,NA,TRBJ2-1,TGTGCCAGCAGCTTAGGGGGGACGGAGTCCTACAATGAGCAGTTCTTC,CASSLGGTESYNEQFF
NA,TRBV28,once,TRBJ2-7,TGTGCCAGCAGTTCAGGACAGCGGATATCCTACGAGCAGTACTTC,CASSSGQRISYEQYF
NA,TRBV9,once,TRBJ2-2,TGTGCCAGCAGCGTACCGGGCCTTAGGGGGACCGGGGAGCTGTTTTTT,CASSVPGLRGTGELFF
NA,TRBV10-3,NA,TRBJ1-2,TGTGTCTCCGGGGCGCCATCTAACTATGGCTACACCTTC,CVSGAPSNYGYTF
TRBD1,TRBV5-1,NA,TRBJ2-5,TGCGCCAGCAGCTTGGGACAGGGGGCACCTGAGACCCAGTACTTC,CASSLGQGAPETQYF
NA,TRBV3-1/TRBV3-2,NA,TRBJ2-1,TGTGCCAGCAGCCTTTCGGACTACAATGAGCAGTTCTTC,CASSLSDYNEQFF
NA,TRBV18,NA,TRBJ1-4,TGTGCCAGCCAACAGGGCGCGAATGAAAAACTGTTTTTT,CASQQGANEKLFF
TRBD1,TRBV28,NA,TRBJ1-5,TGTGCCAGCAGTTTAAGCGGACAGGGGGCGAAGCCCCAGCATTTT,CASSLSGQGAKPQHF
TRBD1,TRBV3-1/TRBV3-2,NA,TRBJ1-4,TGTGCCAGCAGCCCATCGACAGGGCGGATCGAAAAACTGTTTTTT,CASSPSTGRIEKLFF
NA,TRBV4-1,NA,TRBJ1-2,TGCGCCAGCAGTTTGGGGAAGAACTATGGCTACACCTTC,CASSLGKNYGYTF
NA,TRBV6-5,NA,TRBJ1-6,TGTGCCAGCAGTTACTCGTTGGCAGGCAGAGCACCCCTCCACTTT,CASSYSLAGRAPLHF
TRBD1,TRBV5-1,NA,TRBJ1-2,TGCGCCAGCAGCTGGGGACAGGTTTATGGCTACACCTTC,CASSWGQVYGYTF
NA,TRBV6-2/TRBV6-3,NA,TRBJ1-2,TGTGCCAGCAGTTACGACGGGCGGGGACGGGGCTATGGCTACACCTTC,CASSYDGRGRGYGYTF
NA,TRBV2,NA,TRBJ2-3,TGTGCCAGCAGTGCTTACACAGATACGCAGTATTTT,CASSAYTDTQYF
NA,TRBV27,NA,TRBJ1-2,TGTGCCAGCAGTTTCCACGACAGAACTGGCTACACCTTC,CASSFHDRTGYTF
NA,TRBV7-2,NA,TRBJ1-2,TGTGCCAGCAGCTTAGACCCTCCGGACTATGGCTACACCTTC,CASSLDPPDYGYTF
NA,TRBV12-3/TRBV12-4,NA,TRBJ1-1,TGTGCCAGCACTAAAGAGGAGGGCGGAGAAGCTTTCTTT,CASTKEEGGEAFF
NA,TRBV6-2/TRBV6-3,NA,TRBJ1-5,TGTGCCAGCAGTTACAGTTCACAGCCCCAGCATTTT,CASSYSSQPQHF
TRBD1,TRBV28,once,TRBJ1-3,TGTGCCAGCAGTTTCTGGACAGGGGGATCTGGAAACACCATATATTTT,CASSFWTGGSGNTIYF
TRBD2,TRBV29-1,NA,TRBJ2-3,TGCAGCGTTGTAGGGCTAGCGGGGGTACGAGATACGCAGTATTTT,CSVVGLAGVRDTQYF
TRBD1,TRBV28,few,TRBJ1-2,TGTGCCAGCAGTTCCCCGACAGGGGGCGCCGGTGGCTACACCTTC,CASSSPTGGAGGYTF
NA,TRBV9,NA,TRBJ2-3,TGTGCCAGCAGCGTAGCGGGGGCCCCCCACACAGATACGCAGTATTTT,CASSVAGAPHTDTQYF
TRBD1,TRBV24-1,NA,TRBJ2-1,TGTGCCACCAGTGCTCGACAGGGTTACAATGAGCAGTTCTTC,CATSARQGYNEQFF
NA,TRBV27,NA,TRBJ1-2,TGTGCCAGCAGTTTATTGGGGGCAGGGAATGGCTACACCTTC,CASSLLGAGNGYTF
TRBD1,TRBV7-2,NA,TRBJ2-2,TGTGCCAGCAGAGAACAGGGGGCCACCGGGGAGCTGTTTTTT,CASREQGATGELFF
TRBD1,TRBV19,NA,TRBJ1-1,TGTGCCAGTAGTATACAACAGGGGGCTGAAGCTTTCTTT,CASSIQQGAEAFF
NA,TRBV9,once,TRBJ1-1,TGTGCCAGCAGCGTCCTTTGGGACACTGAAGCTTTCTTT,CASSVLWDTEAFF
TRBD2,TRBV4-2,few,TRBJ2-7,TGTGCCAGCAGCCATACCATAGCGGGGGCGACCTACGAGCAGTACTTC,CASSHTIAGATYEQYF
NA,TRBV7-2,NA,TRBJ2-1,TGTGCCAGCAGAAAAGACTGGGGTGAGCAGTTCTTC,CASRKDWGEQFF
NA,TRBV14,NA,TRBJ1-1,TGTGCCAGCAGCCAGGGCATGAACACTGAAGCTTTCTTT,CASSQGMNTEAFF
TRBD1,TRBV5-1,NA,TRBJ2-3,TGCGCCAGCAGCCAGGGACAGGCCCGGGGAGATACGCAGTATTTT,CASSQGQARGDTQYF
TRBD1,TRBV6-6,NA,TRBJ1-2,TGTGCCAGCAGTCGGCCACCGGGACAGGCGGCATTTTTTTATGGCTACACCTTC,CASSRPPGQAAFFYGYTF
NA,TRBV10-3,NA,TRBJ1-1,TGTGCCATCAAGGAAGCTTTCTTT,CAIKEAFF
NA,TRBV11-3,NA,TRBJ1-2,TGTGCCAGCAGCTTTTATCAGGTTGCCTACACCTTC,CASSFYQVAYTF
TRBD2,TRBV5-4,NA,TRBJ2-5,TGTGCCAGCAGCCCGACCCCTGGACTAGCGGCGGGGGAGACCCAGTACTTC,CASSPTPGLAAGETQYF
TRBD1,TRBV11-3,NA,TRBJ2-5,TGTGCCAGCAGCCCCGGGACAGGGGAAGAGACCCAGTACTTC,CASSPGTGEETQYF
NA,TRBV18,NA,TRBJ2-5,TGTGCCAGCTCACCCAGAATAGGCGGAAAAGAGACCCAGTACTTC,CASSPRIGGKETQYF
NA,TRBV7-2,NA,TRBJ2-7,TGTGCCAGCAGCTCTAGGCTCTGGCAGGTCCTCTCCTACGAGCAGTACTTC,CASSSRLWQVLSYEQYF
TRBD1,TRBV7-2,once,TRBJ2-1,TGTGCCAGCACCCAAAACAGGGGTGCCGGCAATGAGCAGTTCTTC,CASTQNRGAGNEQFF
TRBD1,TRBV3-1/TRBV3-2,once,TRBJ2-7,TGTGCCAGCAGCGTGACAGGGGGCGGCGAGCAGTACTTC,CASSVTGGGEQYF